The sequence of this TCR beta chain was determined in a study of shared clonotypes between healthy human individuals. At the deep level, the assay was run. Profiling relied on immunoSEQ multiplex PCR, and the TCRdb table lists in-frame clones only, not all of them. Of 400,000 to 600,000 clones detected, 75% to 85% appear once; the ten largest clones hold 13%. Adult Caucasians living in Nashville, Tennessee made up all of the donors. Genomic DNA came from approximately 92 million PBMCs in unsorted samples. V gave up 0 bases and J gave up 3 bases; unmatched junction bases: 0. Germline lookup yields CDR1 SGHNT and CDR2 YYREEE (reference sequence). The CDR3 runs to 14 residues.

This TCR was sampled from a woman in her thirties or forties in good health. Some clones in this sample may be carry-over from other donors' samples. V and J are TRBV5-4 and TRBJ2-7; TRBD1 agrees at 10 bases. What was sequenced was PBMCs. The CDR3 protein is CASSLGDRGYEQYF. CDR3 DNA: TGTGCCAGCAGCTTGGGGGACAGGGGCTACGAGCAGTACTTC.